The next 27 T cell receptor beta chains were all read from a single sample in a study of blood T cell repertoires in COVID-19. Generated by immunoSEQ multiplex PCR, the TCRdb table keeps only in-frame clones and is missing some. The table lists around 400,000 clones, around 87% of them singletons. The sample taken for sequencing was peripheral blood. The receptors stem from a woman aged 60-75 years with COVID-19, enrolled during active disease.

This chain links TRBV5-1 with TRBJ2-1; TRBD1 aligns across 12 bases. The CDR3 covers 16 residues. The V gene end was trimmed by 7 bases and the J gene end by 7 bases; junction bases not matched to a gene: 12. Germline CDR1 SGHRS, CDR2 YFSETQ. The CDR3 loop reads CASALPGQGAYNEQFF. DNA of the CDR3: TGCGCCAGCGCACTTCCGGGACAGGGGGCTTATAATGAGCAGTTCTTC.

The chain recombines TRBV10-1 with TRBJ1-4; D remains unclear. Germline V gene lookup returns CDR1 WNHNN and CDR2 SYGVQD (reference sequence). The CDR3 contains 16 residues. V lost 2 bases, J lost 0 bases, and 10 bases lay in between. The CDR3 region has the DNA TGCGCCAGCAGTGAGGTACCTCGGGCAACTAATGAAAAACTGTTTTTT. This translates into CASSEVPRATNEKLFF.

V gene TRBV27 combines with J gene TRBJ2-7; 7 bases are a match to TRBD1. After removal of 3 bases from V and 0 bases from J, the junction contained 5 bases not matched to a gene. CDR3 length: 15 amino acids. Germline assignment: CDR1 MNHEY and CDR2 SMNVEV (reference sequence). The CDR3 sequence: CASSLGQSSSYEQYF. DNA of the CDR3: TGTGCCAGCAGTTTGGGACAGTCAAGCTCCTACGAGCAGTACTTC.

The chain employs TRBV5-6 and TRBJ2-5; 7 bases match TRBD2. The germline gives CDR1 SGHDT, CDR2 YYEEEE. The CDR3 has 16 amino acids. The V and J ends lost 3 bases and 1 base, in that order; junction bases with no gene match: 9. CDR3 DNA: TGTGCCAGCAGCTCAGATTGGGAGGGAATCCAAGAGACCCAGTACTTC. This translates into CASSSDWEGIQETQYF.

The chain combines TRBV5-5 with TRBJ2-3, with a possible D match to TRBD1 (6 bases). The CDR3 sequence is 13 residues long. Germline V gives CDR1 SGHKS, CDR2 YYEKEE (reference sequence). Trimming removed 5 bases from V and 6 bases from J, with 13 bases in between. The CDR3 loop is CASSLQGGDTQYF. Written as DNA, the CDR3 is TGTGCCAGCAGTCTACAGGGCGGTGATACGCAGTATTTT.

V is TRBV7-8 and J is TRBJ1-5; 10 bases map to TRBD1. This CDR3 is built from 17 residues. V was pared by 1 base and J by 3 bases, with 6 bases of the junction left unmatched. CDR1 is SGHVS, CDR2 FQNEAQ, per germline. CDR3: CASSLVWTGGNNQPQHF. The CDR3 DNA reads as TGTGCCAGCAGCTTAGTCTGGACAGGGGGGAACAATCAGCCCCAGCATTTT.

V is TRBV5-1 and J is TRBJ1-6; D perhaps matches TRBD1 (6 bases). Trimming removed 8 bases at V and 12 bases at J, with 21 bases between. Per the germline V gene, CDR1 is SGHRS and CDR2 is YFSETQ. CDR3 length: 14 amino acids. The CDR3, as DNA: TGCGCCAGTCGACACGAGGTAGAGGGGGTACCCCTCCACTTT. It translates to CASRHEVEGVPLHF.

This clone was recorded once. The CDR3 reads CASSPQGEGYNSPLHF. The CDR3 DNA sequence: TGTGCCAGCTCACCACAGGGGGAAGGGTATAATTCACCCCTCCACTTT. The chain links TRBV18 to TRBJ1-6, with D possibly TRBD1 on 6 matching bases. The CDR3 runs 16 residues. V was cut by 1 base and J by 4 bases, with 11 bases left in between. Germline CDR1 and CDR2: KGHSH and LQKENI.

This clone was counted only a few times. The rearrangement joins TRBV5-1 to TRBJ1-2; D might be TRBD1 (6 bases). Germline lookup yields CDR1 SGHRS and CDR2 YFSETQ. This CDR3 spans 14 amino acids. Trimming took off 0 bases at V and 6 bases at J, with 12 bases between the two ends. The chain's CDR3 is CASSLGRTVDGYTF. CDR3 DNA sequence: TGCGCCAGCAGCTTGGGAAGGACAGTGGATGGCTACACCTTC.

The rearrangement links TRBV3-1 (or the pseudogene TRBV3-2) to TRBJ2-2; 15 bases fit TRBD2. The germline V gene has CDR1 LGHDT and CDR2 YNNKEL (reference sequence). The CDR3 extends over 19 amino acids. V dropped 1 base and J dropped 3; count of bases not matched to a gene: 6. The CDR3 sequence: CASSQVGTSGGIDTGELFF. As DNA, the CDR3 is TGTGCCAGCAGCCAAGTTGGGACTAGCGGGGGGATTGACACCGGGGAGCTGTTTTTT.

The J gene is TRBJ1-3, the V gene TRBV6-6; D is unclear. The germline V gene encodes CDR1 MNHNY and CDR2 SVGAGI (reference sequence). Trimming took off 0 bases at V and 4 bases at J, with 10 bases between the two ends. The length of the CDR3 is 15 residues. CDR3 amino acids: CASSYSADSGNTIYF. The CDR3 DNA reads TGTGCCAGCAGTTACTCGGCAGATAGCGGAAACACCATATATTTT.

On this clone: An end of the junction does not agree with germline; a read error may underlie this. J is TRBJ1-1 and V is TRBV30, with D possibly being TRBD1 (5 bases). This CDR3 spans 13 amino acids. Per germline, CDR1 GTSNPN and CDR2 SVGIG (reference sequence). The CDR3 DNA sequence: TGTGCCCGGAGCAAAGGGGCTGGAGCTGAAGCTTTCTTT. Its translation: CARSKGAGAEAFF.

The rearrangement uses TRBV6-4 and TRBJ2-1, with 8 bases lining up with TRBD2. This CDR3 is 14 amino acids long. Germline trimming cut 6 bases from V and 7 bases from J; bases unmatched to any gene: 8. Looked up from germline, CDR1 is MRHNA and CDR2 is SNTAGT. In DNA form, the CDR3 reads TGTGCCAGCAGCTTTAGCGGGGTTGGGAATGAGCAGTTCTTC. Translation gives CASSFSGVGNEQFF.

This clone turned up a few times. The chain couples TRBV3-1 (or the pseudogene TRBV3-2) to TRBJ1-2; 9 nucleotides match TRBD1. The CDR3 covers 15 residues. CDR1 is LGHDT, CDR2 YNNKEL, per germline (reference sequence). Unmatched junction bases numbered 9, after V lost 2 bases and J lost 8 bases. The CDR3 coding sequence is TGTGCCAGCAGCCAAACCAACAGGGGGCCGACAGGCTACACCTTC. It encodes CASSQTNRGPTGYTF.

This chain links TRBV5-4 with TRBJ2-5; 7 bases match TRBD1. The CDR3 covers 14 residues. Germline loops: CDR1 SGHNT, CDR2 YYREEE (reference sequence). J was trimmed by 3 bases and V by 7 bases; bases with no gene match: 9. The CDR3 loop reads CASRRSGTEETQYF. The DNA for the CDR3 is TGTGCCAGCCGACGCTCCGGGACAGAAGAGACCCAGTACTTC.

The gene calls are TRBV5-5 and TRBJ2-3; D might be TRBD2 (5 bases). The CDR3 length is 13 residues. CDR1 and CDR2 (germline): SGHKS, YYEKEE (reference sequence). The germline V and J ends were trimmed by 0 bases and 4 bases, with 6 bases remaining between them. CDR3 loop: CASSLGRSDTQYF. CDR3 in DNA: TGTGCCAGCAGCTTGGGGAGGTCAGATACGCAGTATTTT. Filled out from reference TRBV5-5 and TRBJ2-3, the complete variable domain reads DAGVTQSPTHLIKTRGQQVTLRCSPISGHKSVSWYQQVLGQGPQFIFQYYEKEERGRGNFPDRFSARQFPNYSSELNVNALLLGDSALYLCASSLGRSDTQYFGPGTRLTVL.

The CDR3 coding sequence is TGTGCCAGCAGCTTGGGGACTTTCAATGAGCAGTTCTTC. This gives the protein CASSLGTFNEQFF. The rearrangement links TRBV7-2 to TRBJ2-1, with a tentative D call TRBD2 (6 bases). Trimming stripped 3 bases from V and 6 bases from J, with 9 bases between. CDR1 is SGHTA and CDR2 is FQGNSA in the germline V gene. The CDR3 runs 13 residues. Looking up the rest from reference TRBV7-2 and TRBJ2-1 gives the full variable domain: GAGVSQSPSNKVTEKGKDVELRCDPISGHTALYWYRQSLGQGLEFLIYFQGNSAPDKSGLPSDRFSAERTGGSVSTLTIQRTQQEDSAVYLCASSLGTFNEQFFGPGTRLTVL.

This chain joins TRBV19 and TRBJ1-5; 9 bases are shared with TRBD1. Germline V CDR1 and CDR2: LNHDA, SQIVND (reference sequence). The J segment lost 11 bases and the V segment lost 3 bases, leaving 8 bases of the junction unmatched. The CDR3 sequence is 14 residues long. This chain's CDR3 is CASSMDRGGRAQHF. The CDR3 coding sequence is TGTGCCAGTAGTATGGACAGGGGCGGACGGGCCCAGCATTTT.

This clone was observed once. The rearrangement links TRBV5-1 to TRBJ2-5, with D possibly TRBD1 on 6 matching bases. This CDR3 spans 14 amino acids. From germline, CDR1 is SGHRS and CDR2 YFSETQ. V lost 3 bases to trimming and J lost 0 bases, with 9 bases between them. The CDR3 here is CASSSDSYQETQYF. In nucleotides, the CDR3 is TGCGCCAGCAGCTCGGACAGTTACCAAGAGACCCAGTACTTC.

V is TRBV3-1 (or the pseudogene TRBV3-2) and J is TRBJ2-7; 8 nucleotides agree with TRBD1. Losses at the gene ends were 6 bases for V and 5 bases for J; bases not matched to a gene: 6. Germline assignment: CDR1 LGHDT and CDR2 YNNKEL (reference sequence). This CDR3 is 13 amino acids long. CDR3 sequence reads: CASREKDRDEQYF. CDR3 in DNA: TGTGCCAGCAGAGAAAAGGACAGGGACGAGCAGTACTTC.

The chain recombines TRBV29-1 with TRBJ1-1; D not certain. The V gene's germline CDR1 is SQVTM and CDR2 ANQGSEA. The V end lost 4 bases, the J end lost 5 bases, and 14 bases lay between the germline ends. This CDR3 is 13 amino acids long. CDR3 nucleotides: TGCAGCGTTGGAACCAAGACAAGGACTGAAGCTTTCTTT. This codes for CSVGTKTRTEAFF.

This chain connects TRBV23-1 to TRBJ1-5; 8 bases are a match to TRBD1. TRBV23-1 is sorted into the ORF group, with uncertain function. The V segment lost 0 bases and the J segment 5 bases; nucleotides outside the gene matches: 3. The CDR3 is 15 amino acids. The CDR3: CASSQSGQGYQPQHF. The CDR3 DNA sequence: TGCGCCAGCAGTCAATCAGGACAGGGCTATCAGCCCCAGCATTTT.

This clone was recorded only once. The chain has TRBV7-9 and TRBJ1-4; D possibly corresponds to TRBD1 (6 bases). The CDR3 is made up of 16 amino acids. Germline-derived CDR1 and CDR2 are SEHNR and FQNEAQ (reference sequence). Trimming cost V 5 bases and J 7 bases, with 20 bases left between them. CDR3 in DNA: TGTGCCAGCAGCCCCGGGGTTACAGGGAAAGGTGAAAAACTGTTTTTT. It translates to CASSPGVTGKGEKLFF.

CDR3 protein: CASSSHSDRKNTEAFF. The CDR3 DNA sequence: TGTGCCAGCAGTTCGCATTCGGACAGGAAGAACACTGAAGCTTTCTTT. The chain links TRBV6-4 to TRBJ1-1, with 7 nucleotides matching TRBD1. The CDR3 covers 16 residues. Germline CDR1 and CDR2: MRHNA and SNTAGT. Losses at the gene ends were 5 bases for V and 1 base for J; bases not matched to a gene: 10.

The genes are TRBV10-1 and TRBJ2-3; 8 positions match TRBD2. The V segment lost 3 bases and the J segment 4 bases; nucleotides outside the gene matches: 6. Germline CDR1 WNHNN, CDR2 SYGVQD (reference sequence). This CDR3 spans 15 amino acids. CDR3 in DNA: TGCGCCAGCAGTGATTCTGGCGGGGGGCCAGATACGCAGTATTTT. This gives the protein CASSDSGGGPDTQYF.

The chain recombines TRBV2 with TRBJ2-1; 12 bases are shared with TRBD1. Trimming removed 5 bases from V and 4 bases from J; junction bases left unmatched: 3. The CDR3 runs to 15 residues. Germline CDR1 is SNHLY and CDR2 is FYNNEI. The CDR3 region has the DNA TGTGCCAGCAGTTCGGGACAGGGGGCTTACAATGAGCAGTTCTTC. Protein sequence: CASSSGQGAYNEQFF.

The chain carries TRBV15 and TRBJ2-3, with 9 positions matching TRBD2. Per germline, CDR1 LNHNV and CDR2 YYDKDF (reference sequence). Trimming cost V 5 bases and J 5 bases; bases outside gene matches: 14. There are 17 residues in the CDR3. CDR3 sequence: CATSASYRSGGLDTQYF. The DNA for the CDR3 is TGTGCCACCAGCGCCTCCTACCGGAGCGGGGGGTTAGATACGCAGTATTTT.